This TCR beta chain was sequenced during a study of blood T cell repertoires in COVID-19. Looking at the study overall: From T cells, B-cell-depleted T cells, or PBMCs came the material, which was cDNA or gDNA.

Original processing methods: For nucleated cells, counts were estimated from reference gene primer amplification. Some clones are missing from TCRdb's copy, which holds only in-frame ones; the method was immunoSEQ multiplex PCR. The DNA gave D and trimming, while V, J and clone size come from that table. The sample contains 80,000 or so clones, about nine tenths of which appear only once. The V and J ends lost 5 bases and 9 bases respectively, with 23 bases between them. This CDR3 region has 16 residues. Germline V CDR1 and CDR2: MNHEY, SMNVEV (reference sequence). The chain couples TRBV27 to TRBJ2-1; a weak D match, TRBD1 (6 bases). This clonotype originated in a woman in her fifties or sixties with acute or convalescent COVID-19. The specimen sequenced was peripheral blood. CDR3 protein: CASSTYGSGASSEQFF. The CDR3 nucleotides read TGTGCCAGCAGTACCTACGGGTCAGGGGCCTCCAGTGAGCAGTTCTTC.